This T cell receptor beta chain was captured by sequencing in a study of regulatory T cells in long-lasting Graves disease (dated by TCRdb to the early 2020s). About the full investigation: Antithyroid drugs had been taken for less than 3 months by newly diagnosed Graves' disease patients. Peripheral blood TCR sequencing and RNA sequencing compared persistent Graves' disease patients with newly diagnosed Graves' disease patients. The study was registered as a clinical trial and conducted in China. A total of 35 or so samples underwent TCR sequencing: around 13 from persistent and about 20 from newly diagnosed Graves' disease patients.

Libraries were made using multiplex PCR. For sequencing, an Illumina HiSeq 4000 was employed. iRepertoire HTBI primers and Arm-PCR amplification of CDR3 regions were used to construct TCR beta libraries. Gel purification was performed on PCR products prior to sequencing. From the authors' description of their analysis: A total of roughly 67 TRBV and some 15 TRBJ segments were identified across samples and were used for gene usage analysis of CDR3 amino acid clonotypes. COPE and FqMerger were used to merge filtered high-quality paired reads into contigs. BLAST was used to align contigs to the IMGT TRBV, TRBD and TRBJ reference genes, and CDR3 was defined following IMGT. Clonotypes above 0.1% frequency were classified as highly expanded clones. Shannon entropy was used to measure repertoire diversity, and the Gini coefficient was used to measure V-J evenness. A clonotype was considered public if more than one individual shared it. TCRdb's own reprocessing of the public reads used fastp at Q25 and MiXCR and kept productive beta chains. Rows are combined by CDR3 protein, so each entry shows the most common genes and DNA. Here the V and J calls rest on TCRdb's processing, not on the authors' analysis. The sample table contains around 470,000 distinct CDR3 sequences; only one count was recorded for around 15% of them. The biggest ten clones account for about a sixth of the sample.

The time point label for this specimen denotes: newly diagnosed GD, antithyroid drugs for less than 3 months. For both TCR sequencing and RNA sequencing, RNA was extracted from PBMCs using TRIzol. The diagnosis of Graves' disease was made according to American Thyroid Association guidelines. Recruitment of patients was carried out at an endocrinology department in Xi'an, China. Each patient gave about 9.1 milliliters of peripheral blood, collected in an EDTA anticoagulant tube. Ficoll Paque Plus density gradient separation was used to isolate PBMCs, and no additional T cell sorting was done. An Agilent 2100 Bioanalyzer and agarose gel were used to check RNA quality, while a NanoDrop 2000 measured RNA concentration. V loses 4 bases at its end and J loses 7 bases; junction bases beyond the gene matches: 12. Spanning cysteine to phenylalanine, the CDR3 consists of 16 amino acids. Only CDR3 DNA remains: 48 bases, in frame from the first base. CDR1 and CDR2, per the germline V gene, are SGHRS and YFSETQ.

This clonotype was recorded many times. Which antigen it targets is not known. The input lacks base qualities; no much larger clone sits a single base away. General study outcomes and caveats: Sequencing and analysis were limited to the TCR beta chain. Peripheral blood alone was examined, since thyroid tissue, which constituted the primary lesion, could not be accessed. Lower TCR Shannon entropy and fewer highly expanded clones were observed in persistent Graves' disease patients than in newly diagnosed patients, which suggested clonal expansion. A larger number of public clonotypes was shared among persistent patients (around 2,500) than among newly diagnosed patients (over 850). Persistent disease showed preferential use of TRBV28, TRBJ1-2 and TRBJ2-5, whereas newly diagnosed disease favored TRBV20-1 and TRBJ2-1. As a limitation, the authors acknowledged that the small sample size may reduce accuracy.

These data are also associated with another study on T cells in Graves' hyperthyroidism and ophthalmopathy. The second paper states: A patient counted as having stable Graves' hyperthyroidism if no progression to ophthalmopathy occurred over 18 months of follow-up. Hyperthyroidism patients were newly diagnosed, with disease duration under 2 months, and aged 18 to 65 years. Any patient with an uncontrolled infection, another autoimmune disease, pregnancy or lactation was excluded. Diagnoses relied on clinical symptoms, serum thyroxine and TRAb, thyroid ultrasound and orbital computed tomography. The TCR CDR3 was subjected to a first round of RT-PCR using the HTBI primer set and the Qiagen OneStep RT-PCR kit. Most expanded thyroid clonotypes (frequency above 0.001) were also detected in blood, a finding suggesting that blood repertoires may reflect thyroid immune responses. A model built on a 13 V-J signature distinguished ophthalmopathy from stable hyperthyroidism, reaching over 85% sensitivity and under 84% specificity in cross-validation and 80%/75% in testing. In validation, the model predicted progression to ophthalmopathy with 55% to 71% sensitivity and less than 80% specificity, a median of around 6.6 months before onset. A discovery cohort of about 96 patients, approximately 45 with Graves' ophthalmopathy and under 60 with stable Graves' hyperthyroidism, was used to find distinguishing TCR V-J signatures. An independent validation cohort of about 19 hyperthyroidism patients and about 16 patients who later progressed to ophthalmopathy tested prospective prediction of ophthalmopathy. The 85 to 100 discovery patients were randomly split 7:3 into training and test sets. In about six Graves' hyperthyroidism patients, the study also compared T-cell repertoires from thyroid tissue with T-cell repertoires from blood. Following sampling, methimazole starting at 30 mg daily was given to hyperthyroidism patients, and high-dose intravenous methylprednisolone was given to ophthalmopathy patients. The libraries were constructed in a second round of multiplex PCR and then size-selected and purified. Sequencing of the libraries was done on an Illumina HiSeq2000 using paired-end 100 bp reads. SOAPnuke was used to process the raw data, with reads discarded if the reads contained adapters or uncalled bases, had a mean Phred below 15, or lacked an exact constant-primer or identifier match. High-quality paired reads were merged with COPE v1.2.5, and unique nucleotide sequences were defined as clonotypes. MiTCR v1.1 was used to align the clonotypes against IMGT TRBV, TRBD and TRBJ reference segments. The analysis was restricted to V-J combinations with a frequency above 0.0001, which together covered 99% to 99.2% of the repertoires. The TCS score was defined as the ratio of F50 (clonal expansion) to E x V (chaos), calculated using BLOSUM62-based TCRdist between CDR3 peptides within each V-J. Welch's t-statistics and random forest reduced 514 V-J features to about 13, which were used in a naive Bayes classifier (R e1071). Sample size was not statistically predetermined, and investigators were not blinded to group allocation. The paper reports TCR Vbeta CDR3 sequencing of approximately 140 peripheral blood samples: around 41 ophthalmopathy, around 80 hyperthyroidism and roughly 17 progressor patients.

The sample here was peripheral blood mononuclear cells (PBMCs), taken at new diagnosis, from a patient treated with antithyroid drugs. In this chain, TRBV5-1 is recombined with TRBJ2-1, with TRBD2 identical over 9 junction bases. The TCR was taken from a woman aged 50 to 60 with Graves disease. Donor details come from another sample of the same person, matched by shared clones. In nucleotides, the sequence is TGCGCCAGCAGCCTTGTTTTGAGCGGGAGGAGGAATGAGCAGTTCTTC. Its protein is CASSLVLSGRRNEQFF.